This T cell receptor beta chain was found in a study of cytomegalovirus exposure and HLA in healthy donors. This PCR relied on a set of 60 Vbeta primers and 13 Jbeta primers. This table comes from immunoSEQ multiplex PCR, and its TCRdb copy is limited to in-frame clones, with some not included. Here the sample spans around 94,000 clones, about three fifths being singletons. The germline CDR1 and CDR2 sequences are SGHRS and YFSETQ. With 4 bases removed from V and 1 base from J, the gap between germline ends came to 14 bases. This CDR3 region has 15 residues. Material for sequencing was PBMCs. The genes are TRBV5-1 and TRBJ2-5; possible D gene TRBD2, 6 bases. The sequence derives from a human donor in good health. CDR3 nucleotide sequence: TGCGCCAGCAGCCCGCGGGGCGGGCTCCAAGAGACCCAGTACTTC. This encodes CASSPRGGLQETQYF.